This TCR beta chain was observed in a study of T cells after yellow fever vaccination. Across the study: Libraries from low-cell-number fractions were prepared with the SMART-Seq v4 Ultra Low Input RNA kit. Broader study findings: Although the secondary response was weaker, it peaked faster, at day 5 versus 15.

5'RACE template switching generated TCR cDNA, adding a universal primer site and UMIs. TCRdb re-called the 5' RACE reads with MiXCR, one entry per CDR3 protein. The sample shows more than 95,000 distinct CDR3 sequences, more than 6.5% of them seen only once. Many counts were recorded for this clonotype. Its antigen is not known. The sequence was collected from a man aged 18-30 years who received the YFV17D yellow fever vaccine. The sequencing used CD4+ T cells sorted from PBMCs, collected 10 to 11 days after the first yellow fever vaccination.

The CDR3 region has the DNA TGTGCCAGCAGTTACTTTTCCCCGGGGAACACTGAAGCTTTCTTT. It is translated as CASSYFSPGNTEAFF. The rearrangement joins TRBV6-2 or TRBV6-3 to TRBJ1-1, with D unclear. The CDR3 totals 15 residues. Trimming pared 1 base from V and 1 base from J, leaving 10 bases between. The germline gives CDR1 MNHEY, CDR2 SVGEGT.